In its sample, the clone carrying this TCR beta chain was seen a few times. This sample was taken from a study of T-cell memory formation after mild COVID-19. At the level of the study: There were largely donor-specific TCR clusters.

The germline V gene has CDR1 SNHLY and CDR2 FYNNEI. The CDR3 sequence is 13 residues long. With V trimmed by 8 bases and J by 5 bases, 8 bases remained unmatched. Employing constant-segment primers, 5'RACE generated TCR alpha and TCR beta cDNA libraries bearing sample barcodes and UMIs. TCRdb independently ran MiXCR on the 5' RACE reads; one entry per CDR3 protein. The data hold a few hundred thousand distinct CDR3 sequences, with approximately 23% observed a single time. Sequencing used PBMCs or a T cell subset sorted from them (not recorded which). The TCR originated in an adult woman who had mild COVID-19 (a few samples of this study predate the infection). Cell type and time point are not known. The V and J genes are TRBV2 and TRBJ2-5; TRBD1 matches 7 bases. This chain's CDR3 is CASLGTATETQYF. CDR3 bases: TGTGCCAGCCTGGGGACAGCAACGGAGACCCAGTACTTC.